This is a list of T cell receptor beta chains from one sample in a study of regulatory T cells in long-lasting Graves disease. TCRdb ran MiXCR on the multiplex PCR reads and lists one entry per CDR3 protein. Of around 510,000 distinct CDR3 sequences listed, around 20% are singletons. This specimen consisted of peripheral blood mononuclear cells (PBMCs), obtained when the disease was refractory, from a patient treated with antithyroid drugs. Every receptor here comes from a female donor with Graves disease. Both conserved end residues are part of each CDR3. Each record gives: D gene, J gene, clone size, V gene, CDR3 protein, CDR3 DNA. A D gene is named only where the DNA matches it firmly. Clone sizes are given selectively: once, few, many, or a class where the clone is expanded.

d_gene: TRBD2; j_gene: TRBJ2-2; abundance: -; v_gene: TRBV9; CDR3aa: CASSVRASGINTWELFF; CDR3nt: TGTGCCAGCAGCGTAAGGGCTAGCGGCATTAACACCTGGGAGCTGTTTTTT
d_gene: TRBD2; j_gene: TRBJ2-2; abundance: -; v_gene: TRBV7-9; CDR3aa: CASTSGTGLDTGELFF; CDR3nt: TGTGCCAGCACCTCGGGTACGGGACTAGACACCGGGGAGCTGTTTTTT
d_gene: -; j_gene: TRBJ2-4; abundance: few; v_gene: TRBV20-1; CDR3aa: CSALVAKNIQYF; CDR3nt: TGCAGTGCGTTGGTGGCCAAAAACATTCAGTACTTC
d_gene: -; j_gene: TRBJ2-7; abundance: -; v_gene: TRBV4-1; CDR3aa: CASSQDTGREQYF; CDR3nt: TGCGCCAGCAGCCAAGATACGGGACGCGAGCAGTACTTC
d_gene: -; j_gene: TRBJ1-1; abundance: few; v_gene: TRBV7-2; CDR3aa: CASSFGGNTEALF; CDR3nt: TGTGCCAGCAGCTTCGGGGGAAACACTGAAGCTCTCTTT
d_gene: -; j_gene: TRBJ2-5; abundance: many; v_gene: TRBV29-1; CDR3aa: CSVGIPETQYF; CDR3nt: TGCAGCGTTGGGATTCCGGAGACCCAGTACTTC
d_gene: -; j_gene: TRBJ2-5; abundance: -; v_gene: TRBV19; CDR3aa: CASSIAGTDGTQYF; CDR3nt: TGTGCCAGTAGTATCGCCGGGACGGACGGAACCCAGTACTTC
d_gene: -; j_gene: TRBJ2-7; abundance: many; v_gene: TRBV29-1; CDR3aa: CSVALGANEQYF; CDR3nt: TGCAGCGTTGCGTTGGGAGCGAACGAGCAGTACTTC
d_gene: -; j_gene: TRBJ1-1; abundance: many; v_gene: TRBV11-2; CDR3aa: CASSLAPGADTEAFF; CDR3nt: TGTGCCAGCAGCTTAGCACCAGGGGCAGACACTGAAGCTTTCTTT
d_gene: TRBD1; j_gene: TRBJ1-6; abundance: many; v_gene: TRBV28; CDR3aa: CASSYVTGGYNSPLHF; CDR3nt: TGTGCCAGCAGTTATGTGACAGGGGGCTATAATTCACCCCTCCACTTT
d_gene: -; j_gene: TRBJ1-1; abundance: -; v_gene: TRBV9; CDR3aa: CASSVADGEAFF; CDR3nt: TGTGCCAGCAGCGTAGCCGACGGTGAAGCTTTCTTT
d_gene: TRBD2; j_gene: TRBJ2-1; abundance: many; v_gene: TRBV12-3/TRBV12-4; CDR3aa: CASTLGLAGLNEQFF; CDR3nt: TGTGCCAGCACCCTCGGGCTAGCGGGTCTCAATGAGCAGTTCTTC
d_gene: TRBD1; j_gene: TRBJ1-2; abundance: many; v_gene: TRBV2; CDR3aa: CASSESRGLDGYTF; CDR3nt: TGTGCCAGCAGTGAGAGTAGGGGGCTGGATGGCTACACCTTC
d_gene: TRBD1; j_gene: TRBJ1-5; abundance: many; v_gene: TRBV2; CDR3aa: CASSEDRGSNQPQHF; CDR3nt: TGTGCCAGCAGTGAGGACAGGGGTAGCAATCAGCCCCAGCATTTT
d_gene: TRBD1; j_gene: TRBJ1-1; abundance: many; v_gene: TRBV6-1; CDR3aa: CASHTGGGRATEAFF; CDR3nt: TGTGCCAGTCATACAGGGGGCGGTCGGGCCACTGAAGCTTTCTTT
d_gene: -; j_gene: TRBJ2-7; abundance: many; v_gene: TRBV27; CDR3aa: CASRVSAYEQYF; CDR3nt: TGTGCCAGCAGAGTCAGCGCCTACGAGCAGTACTTC
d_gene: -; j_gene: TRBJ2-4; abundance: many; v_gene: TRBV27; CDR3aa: CASSVEGFRNIQYF; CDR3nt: TGTGCCAGCAGTGTAGAGGGGTTTAGGAACATTCAGTACTTC
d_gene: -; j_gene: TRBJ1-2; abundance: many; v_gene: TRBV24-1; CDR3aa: CATSVLDSYGYTF; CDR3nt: TGTGCCACCAGTGTCTTGGACAGCTATGGCTACACCTTC
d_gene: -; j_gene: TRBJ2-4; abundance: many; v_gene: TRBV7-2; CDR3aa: CASSLEGTQRNIQYF; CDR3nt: TGTGCCAGCAGCTTAGAGGGGACCCAGAGAAACATTCAGTACTTC
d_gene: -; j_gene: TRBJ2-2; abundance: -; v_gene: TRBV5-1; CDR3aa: CASSLPRLNTGELFF; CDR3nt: TGCGCCAGCAGCTTGCCCAGACTGAACACCGGGGAGCTGTTTTTT
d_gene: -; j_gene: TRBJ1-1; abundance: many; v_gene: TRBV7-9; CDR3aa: CASAPGTRWAEAFF; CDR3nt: TGTGCCTCCGCTCCCGGGACTCGGTGGGCTGAAGCTTTCTTT
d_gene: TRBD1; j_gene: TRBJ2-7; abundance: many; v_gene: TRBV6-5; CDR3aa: CASSYSPVQGDYEQYF; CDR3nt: TGTGCCAGCAGTTATTCTCCGGTTCAGGGGGACTACGAGCAGTACTTC
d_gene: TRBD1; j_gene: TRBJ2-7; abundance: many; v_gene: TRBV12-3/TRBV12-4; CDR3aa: CASSFQLNSGQGLHEQYF; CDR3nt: TGTGCCAGCAGTTTCCAACTAAACTCGGGACAGGGTTTACACGAGCAGTACTTC
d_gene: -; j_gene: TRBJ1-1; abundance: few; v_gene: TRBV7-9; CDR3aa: CASSPVSGGTEAFF; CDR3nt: TGTGCCAGCAGCCCGGTTTCCGGGGGAACTGAAGCTTTCTTT
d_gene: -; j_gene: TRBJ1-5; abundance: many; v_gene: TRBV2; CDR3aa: CASSEGSRGNQPQHF; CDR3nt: TGTGCCAGCAGTGAAGGAAGCCGGGGCAATCAGCCCCAGCATTTT
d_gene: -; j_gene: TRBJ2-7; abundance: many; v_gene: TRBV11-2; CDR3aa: CASSLGMGEQYF; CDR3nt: TGTGCCAGCAGCTTAGGGATGGGCGAGCAGTACTTC
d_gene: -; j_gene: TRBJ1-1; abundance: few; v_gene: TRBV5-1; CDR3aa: CASSLGPRGSPDEAFF; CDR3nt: TGCGCCAGCAGCTTGGGGCCCCGGGGCTCCCCTGATGAAGCTTTCTTT
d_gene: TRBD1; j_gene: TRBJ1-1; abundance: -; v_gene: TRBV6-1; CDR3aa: CASSTRSPRDRGTEAFF; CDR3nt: TGTGCCAGCAGTACCCGTAGCCCCCGGGACAGGGGGACTGAAGCTTTCTTT
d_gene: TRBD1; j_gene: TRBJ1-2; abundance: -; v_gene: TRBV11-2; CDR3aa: CASSPQKGQGKNAYGYTF; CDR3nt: TGTGCCAGCAGCCCACAAAAGGGACAGGGAAAGAACGCCTATGGCTACACCTTC
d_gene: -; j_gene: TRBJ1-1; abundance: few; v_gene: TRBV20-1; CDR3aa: CSAREANTEAFF; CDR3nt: TGCAGTGCTAGAGAGGCGAACACTGAAGCTTTCTTT
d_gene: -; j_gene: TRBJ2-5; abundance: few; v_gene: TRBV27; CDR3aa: CASSRQSRETQYF; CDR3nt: TGTGCCAGCAGCAGACAGTCTAGGGAGACCCAGTACTTC
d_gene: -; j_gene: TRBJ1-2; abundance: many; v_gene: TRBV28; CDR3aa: CASSLRGSGAGYGYTF; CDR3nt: TGTGCCAGCAGTTTACGGGGGTCGGGTGCGGGTTATGGCTACACCTTC
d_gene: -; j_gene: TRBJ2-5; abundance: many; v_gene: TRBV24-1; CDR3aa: CATSPTGSNQETQYF; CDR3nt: TGTGCCACCAGTCCCACAGGGTCAAACCAAGAGACCCAGTACTTC
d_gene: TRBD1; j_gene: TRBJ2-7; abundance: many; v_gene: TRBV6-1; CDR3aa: CASSERGQGAYEQYF; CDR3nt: TGTGCCAGCAGTGAAAGAGGACAGGGGGCCTACGAGCAGTACTTC
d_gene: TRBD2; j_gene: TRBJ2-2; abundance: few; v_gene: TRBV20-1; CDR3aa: CSARDLAQDRGGTGELFF; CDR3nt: TGCAGTGCTAGAGATCTAGCACAGGACCGGGGGGGCACCGGGGAGCTGTTTTTT
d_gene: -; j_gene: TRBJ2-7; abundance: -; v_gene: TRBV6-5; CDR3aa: CASSYAGTTVYYEQYF; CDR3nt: TGTGCCAGCAGTTACGCCGGGACAACTGTCTACTACGAGCAGTACTTC
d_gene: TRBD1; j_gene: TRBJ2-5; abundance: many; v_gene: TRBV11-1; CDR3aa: CASSSGTGRETQYF; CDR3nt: TGTGCCAGCAGCTCCGGGACAGGGCGAGAGACCCAGTACTTC
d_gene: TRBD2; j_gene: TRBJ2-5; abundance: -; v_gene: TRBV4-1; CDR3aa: CASSQLTSGTQETQYF; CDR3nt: TGCGCCAGCAGCCAGCTGACTAGCGGGACTCAAGAGACCCAGTACTTC
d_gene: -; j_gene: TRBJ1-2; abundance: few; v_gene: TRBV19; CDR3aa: CASTQGANYGYTF; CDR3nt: TGTGCCAGTACCCAGGGAGCTAACTATGGCTACACCTTC
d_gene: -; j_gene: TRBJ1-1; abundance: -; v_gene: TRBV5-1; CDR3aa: CASSLTQTTEAFF; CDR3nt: TGCGCCAGCAGCCTGACTCAGACTACTGAAGCTTTCTTT
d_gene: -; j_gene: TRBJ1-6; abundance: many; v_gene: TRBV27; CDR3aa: CASSPDYNSPLHF; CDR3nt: TGTGCCAGCAGCCCTGACTATAATTCACCCCTCCACTTT
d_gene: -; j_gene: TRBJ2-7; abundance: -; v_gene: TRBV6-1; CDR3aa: CATRGVYEQYF; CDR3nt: TGTGCCACAAGGGGGGTCTACGAGCAGTACTTC
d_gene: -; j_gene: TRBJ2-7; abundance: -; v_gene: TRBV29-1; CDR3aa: CSVGGIGYEQYF; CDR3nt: TGCAGCGTTGGAGGGATAGGCTACGAGCAGTACTTC
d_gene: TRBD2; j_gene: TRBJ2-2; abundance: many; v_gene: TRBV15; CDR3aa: CATSRTRMGEGLSGELFF; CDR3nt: TGTGCCACCAGCAGAACCAGGATGGGGGAGGGCCTTTCCGGGGAGCTGTTTTTT
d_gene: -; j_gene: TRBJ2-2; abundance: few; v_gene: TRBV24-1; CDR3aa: CATSARSTGELFF; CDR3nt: TGTGCCACCAGTGCTAGGTCGACCGGGGAGCTGTTTTTT
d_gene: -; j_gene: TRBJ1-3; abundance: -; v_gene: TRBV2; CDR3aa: CASSFSGFGNTIYF; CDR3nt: TGTGCCAGCAGCTTTTCAGGGTTCGGAAACACCATATATTTT
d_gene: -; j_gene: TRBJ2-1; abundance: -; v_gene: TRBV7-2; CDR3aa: CASSPGAVNNEQFF; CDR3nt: TGTGCCAGCAGCCCAGGGGCCGTTAACAATGAGCAGTTCTTC
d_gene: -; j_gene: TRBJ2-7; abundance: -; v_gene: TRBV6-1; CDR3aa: CASRDGYEQYF; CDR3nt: TGTGCCAGCAGAGACGGGTACGAGCAGTACTTC
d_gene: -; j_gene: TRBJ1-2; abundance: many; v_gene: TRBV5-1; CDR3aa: CASSLDQGFDGYTF; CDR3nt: TGCGCCAGCAGCTTGGATCAGGGGTTCGATGGCTACACCTTC
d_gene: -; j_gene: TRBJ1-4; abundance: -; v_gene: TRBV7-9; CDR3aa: CASSLLHRNPGAGKLFF; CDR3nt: TGTGCCAGCAGCCTACTCCATCGAAATCCCGGGGCCGGAAAACTGTTTTTT
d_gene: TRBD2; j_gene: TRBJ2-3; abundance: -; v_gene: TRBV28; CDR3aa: CASSFLTAFPGLKRRTDTQYF; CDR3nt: TGTGCCAGCAGTTTTTTGACAGCCTTCCCGGGACTAAAGAGGAGGACAGATACGCAGTATTTT
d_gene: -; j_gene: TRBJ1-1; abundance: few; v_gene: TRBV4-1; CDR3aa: CASSQDDPDGDSPMNTEAFF; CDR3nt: TGCGCCAGCAGCCAAGATGACCCTGACGGAGACAGCCCCATGAACACTGAAGCTTTCTTT
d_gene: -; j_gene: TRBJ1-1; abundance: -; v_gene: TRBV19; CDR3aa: CASSPLGPEAFF; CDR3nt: TGTGCCAGTAGTCCACTGGGACCTGAAGCTTTCTTT
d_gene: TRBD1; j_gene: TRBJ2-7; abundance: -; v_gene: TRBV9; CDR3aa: CASSATGGEQHF; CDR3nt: TGTGCCAGCAGCGCAACAGGGGGCGAGCAGCACTTC
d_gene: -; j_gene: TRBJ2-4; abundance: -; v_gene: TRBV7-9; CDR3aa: CASSLGYNIQYF; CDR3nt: TGTGCCAGCAGCTTAGGATATAACATTCAGTACTTC
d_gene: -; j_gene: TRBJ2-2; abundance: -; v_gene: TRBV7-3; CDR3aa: CASSPSVDTGELFF; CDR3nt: TGTGCCAGCAGCCCCAGCGTTGACACCGGGGAGCTGTTTTTT
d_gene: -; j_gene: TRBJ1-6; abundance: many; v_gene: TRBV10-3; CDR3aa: CAISEKRVADSPLHF; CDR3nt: TGTGCCATCAGTGAGAAAAGGGTGGCGGATTCACCCCTCCACTTT
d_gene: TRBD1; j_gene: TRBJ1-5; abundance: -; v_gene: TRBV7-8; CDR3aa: CASSQGVGGIQPQHF; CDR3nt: TGTGCCAGCAGCCAGGGGGTCGGCGGCATTCAGCCCCAGCATTTT
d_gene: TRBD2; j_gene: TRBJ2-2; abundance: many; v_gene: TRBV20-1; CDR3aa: CSARDQRASGRSNTGELFF; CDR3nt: TGCAGTGCTAGAGATCAGAGGGCTAGCGGGAGGTCGAACACCGGGGAGCTGTTTTTT
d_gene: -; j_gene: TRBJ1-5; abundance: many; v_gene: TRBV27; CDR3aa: CASSYSWSNQPQHF; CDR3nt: TGTGCCAGCAGTTACTCGTGGAGCAATCAGCCCCAGCATTTT